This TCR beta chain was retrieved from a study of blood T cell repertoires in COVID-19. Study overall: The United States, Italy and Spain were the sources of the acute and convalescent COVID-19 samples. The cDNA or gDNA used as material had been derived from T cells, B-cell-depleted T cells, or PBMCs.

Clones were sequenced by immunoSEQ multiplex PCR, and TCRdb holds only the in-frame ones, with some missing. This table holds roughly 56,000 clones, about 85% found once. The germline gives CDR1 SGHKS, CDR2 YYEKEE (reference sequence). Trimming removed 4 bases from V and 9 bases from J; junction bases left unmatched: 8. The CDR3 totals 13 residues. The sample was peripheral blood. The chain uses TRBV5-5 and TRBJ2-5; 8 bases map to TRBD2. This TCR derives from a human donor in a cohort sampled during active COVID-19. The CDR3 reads CASSLLAVPSQYF. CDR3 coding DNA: TGTGCCAGCAGCCTACTAGCGGTCCCGTCCCAGTACTTC.